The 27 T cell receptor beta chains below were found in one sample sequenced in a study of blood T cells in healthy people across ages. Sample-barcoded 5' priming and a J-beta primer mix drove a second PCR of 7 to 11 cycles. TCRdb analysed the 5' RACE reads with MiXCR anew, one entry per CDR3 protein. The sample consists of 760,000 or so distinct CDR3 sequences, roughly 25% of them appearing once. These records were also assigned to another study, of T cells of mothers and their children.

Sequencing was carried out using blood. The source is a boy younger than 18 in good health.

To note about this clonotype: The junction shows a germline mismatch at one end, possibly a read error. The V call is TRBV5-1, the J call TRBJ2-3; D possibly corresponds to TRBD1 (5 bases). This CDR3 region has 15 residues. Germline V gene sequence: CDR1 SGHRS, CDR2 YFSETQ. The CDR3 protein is CASSFSGLGPDAQYF. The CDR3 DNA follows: TGCGCCAGCAGCTTTTCAGGGTTAGGGCCAGATGCGCAGTATTTT.

The CDR3 is CASLASARSYNEQFF. As DNA, the CDR3 is TGTGCCAGTCTTGCTAGCGCCCGCTCCTACAATGAGCAGTTCTTC. The rearrangement joins TRBV28 to TRBJ2-1, with D possibly TRBD2 on 6 matching bases. Germline values: CDR1 MDHEN, CDR2 SYDVKM. There are 15 residues in the CDR3. Trimming cost V 9 bases and J 0 bases, with 15 bases left between them.

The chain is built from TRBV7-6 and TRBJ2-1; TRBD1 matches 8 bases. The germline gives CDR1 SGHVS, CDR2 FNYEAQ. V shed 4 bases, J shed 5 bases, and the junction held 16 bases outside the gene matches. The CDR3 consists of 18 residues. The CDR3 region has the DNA TGTGCCAGCAGCTCCAGACAGGGGCACAATCTACTCCACAATGAGCAGTTCTTC. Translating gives CASSSRQGHNLLHNEQFF.

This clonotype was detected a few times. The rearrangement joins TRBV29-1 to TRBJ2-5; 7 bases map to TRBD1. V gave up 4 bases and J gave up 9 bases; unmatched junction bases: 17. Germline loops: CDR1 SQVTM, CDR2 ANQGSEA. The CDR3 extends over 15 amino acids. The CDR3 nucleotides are TGCAGCGTTGCTCCTCTTCTCGAGACAGGGATTTCCCAGTACTTC. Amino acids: CSVAPLLETGISQYF.

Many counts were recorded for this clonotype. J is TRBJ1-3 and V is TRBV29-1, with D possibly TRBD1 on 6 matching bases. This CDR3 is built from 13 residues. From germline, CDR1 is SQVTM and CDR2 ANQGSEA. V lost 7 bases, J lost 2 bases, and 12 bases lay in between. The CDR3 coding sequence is TGCAGCGCACTGACAGGTCCTGGAAACACCATATATTTT. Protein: CSALTGPGNTIYF.

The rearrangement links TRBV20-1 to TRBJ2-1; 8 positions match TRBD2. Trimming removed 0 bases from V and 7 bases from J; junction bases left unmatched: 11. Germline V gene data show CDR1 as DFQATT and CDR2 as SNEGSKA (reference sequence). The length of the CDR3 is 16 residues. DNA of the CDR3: TGCAGTGCTAGAGACACCACGACTAGCGTTTTAAATGAGCAGTTCTTC. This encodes CSARDTTTSVLNEQFF.

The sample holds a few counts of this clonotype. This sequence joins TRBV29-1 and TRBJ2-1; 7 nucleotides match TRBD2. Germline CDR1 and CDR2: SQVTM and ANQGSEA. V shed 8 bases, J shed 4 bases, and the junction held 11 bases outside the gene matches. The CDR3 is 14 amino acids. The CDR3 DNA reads TGCAGCTCCAAGGGACTACCACTATACAATGAGCAGTTCTTC. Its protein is CSSKGLPLYNEQFF.

The CDR3 here is CASSQPGTRDNEQFF. The CDR3 DNA is TGTGCCAGCAGCCAGCCCGGGACTAGGGACAATGAGCAGTTCTTC. The rearrangement joins TRBV7-3 to TRBJ2-1; TRBD2 matches at 8 bases. The CDR3 runs 15 residues. Trimming at V came to 5 bases and at J to 5 bases, leaving 8 bases not matched to a gene. Germline CDR1 SGHTA, CDR2 FQGTGA. The entire variable domain, with the rest obtained from reference TRBV7-3 and TRBJ2-1, is as follows: GAGVSQTPSNKVTEKGKYVELRCDPISGHTALYWYRQSLGQGPEFLIYFQGTGAADDSGLPNDRFFAVRPEGSVSTLKIQRTERGDSAVYLCASSQPGTRDNEQFFGPGTRLTVL.

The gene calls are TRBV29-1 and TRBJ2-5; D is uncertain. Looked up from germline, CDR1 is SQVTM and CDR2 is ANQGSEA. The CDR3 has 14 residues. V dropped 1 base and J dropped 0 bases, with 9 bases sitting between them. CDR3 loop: CSVEGALYQETQYF. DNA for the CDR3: TGCAGCGTTGAAGGGGCCCTGTACCAAGAGACCCAGTACTTC.

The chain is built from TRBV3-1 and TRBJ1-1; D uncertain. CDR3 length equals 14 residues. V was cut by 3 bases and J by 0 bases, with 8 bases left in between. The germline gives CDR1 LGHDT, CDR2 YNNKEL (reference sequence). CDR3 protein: CASSHGSMNTEAFF. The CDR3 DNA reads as TGTGCCAGCAGCCACGGAAGCATGAACACTGAAGCTTTCTTT.

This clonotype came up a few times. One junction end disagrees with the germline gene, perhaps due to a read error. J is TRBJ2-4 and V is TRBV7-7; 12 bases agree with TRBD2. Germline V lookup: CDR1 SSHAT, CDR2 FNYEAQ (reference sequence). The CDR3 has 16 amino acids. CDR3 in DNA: TGTGCTAGCAGCTCCGGACTAGCGGGACCGGAAAACATTCAGTACTTC. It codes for CASSSGLAGPENIQYF.

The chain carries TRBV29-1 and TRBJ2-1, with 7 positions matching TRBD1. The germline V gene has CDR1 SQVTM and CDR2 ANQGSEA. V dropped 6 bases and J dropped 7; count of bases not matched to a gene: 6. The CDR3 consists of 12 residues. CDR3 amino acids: CSVTGHPNEQFF. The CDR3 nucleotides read TGCAGCGTGACAGGGCACCCAAATGAGCAGTTCTTC.

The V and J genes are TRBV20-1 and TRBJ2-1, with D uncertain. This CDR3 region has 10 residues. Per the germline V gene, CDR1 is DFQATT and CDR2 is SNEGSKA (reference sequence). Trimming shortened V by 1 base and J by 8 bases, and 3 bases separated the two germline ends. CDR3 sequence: CSARGDEQFF. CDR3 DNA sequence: TGCAGTGCTAGAGGAGATGAGCAGTTCTTC.

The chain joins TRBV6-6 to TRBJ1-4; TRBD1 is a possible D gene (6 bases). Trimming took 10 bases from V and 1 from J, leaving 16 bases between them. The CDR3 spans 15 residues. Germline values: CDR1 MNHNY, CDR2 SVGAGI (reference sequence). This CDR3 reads CATDDRSVTNEKLFF. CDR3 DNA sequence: TGTGCCACTGACGACAGGAGCGTAACTAATGAAAAACTGTTTTTT.

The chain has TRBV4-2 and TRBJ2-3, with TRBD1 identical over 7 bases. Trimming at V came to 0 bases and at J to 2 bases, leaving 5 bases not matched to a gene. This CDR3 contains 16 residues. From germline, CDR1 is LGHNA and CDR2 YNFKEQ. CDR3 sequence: CASSQEPGQNTDTQYF. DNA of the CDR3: TGTGCCAGCAGCCAAGAACCGGGACAGAACACAGATACGCAGTATTTT.

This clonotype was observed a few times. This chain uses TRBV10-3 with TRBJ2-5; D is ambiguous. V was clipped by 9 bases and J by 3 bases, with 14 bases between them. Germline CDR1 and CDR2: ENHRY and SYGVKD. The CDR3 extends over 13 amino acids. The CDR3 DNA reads TGTGCCATTCGACTGGACGGAGAAGAGACCCAGTACTTC. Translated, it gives CAIRLDGEETQYF.

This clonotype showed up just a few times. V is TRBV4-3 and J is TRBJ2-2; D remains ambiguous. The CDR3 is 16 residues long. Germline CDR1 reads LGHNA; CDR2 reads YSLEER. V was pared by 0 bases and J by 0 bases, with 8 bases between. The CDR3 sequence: CASSQEAFSNTGELFF. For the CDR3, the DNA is TGCGCCAGCAGCCAAGAGGCTTTCTCGAACACCGGGGAGCTGTTTTTT.

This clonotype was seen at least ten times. In DNA form, the CDR3 reads TGTGCCACCAGTGACTCGATCCAAGAGACCCAGTACTTC. Translated: CATSDSIQETQYF. The genes are TRBV24-1 and TRBJ2-5; D gene ambiguous. Trimming took off 4 bases at V and 1 base at J, with 6 bases between the two ends. Germline values: CDR1 KGHDR, CDR2 SFDVKD. The CDR3 consists of 13 residues.

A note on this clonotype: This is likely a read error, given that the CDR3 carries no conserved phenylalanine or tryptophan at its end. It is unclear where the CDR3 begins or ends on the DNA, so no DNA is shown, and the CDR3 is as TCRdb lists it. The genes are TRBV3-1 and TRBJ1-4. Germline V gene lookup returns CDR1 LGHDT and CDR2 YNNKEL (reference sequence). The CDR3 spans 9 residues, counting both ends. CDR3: CASSLTDSI.

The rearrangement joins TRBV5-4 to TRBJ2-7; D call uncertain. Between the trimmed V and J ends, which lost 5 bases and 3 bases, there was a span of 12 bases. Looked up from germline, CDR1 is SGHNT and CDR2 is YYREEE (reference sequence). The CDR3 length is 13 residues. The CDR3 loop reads CASSGDGYYEQYF. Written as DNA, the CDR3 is TGTGCCAGCAGTGGTGACGGATACTACGAGCAGTACTTC.

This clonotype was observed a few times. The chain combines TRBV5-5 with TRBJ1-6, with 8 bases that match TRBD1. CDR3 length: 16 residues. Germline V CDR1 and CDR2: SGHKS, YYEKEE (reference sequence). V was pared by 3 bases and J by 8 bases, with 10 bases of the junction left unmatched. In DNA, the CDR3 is TGTGCCAGCAGCTACCCGACAGGGGACGGGGATTCACCCCTCCACTTT. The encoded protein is CASSYPTGDGDSPLHF.

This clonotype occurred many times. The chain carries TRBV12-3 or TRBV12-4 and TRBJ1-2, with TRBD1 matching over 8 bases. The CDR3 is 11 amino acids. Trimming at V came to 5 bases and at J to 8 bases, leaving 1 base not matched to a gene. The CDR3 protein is CASSPGGGYTF. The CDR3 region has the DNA TGTGCCAGCAGTCCAGGGGGCGGCTACACCTTC.

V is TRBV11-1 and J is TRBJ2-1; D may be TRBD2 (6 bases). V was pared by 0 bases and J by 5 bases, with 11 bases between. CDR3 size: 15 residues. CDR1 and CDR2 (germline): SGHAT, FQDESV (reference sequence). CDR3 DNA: TGTGCCAGCAGCTTAGCGGGACTCCAAGACAATGAGCAGTTCTTC. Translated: CASSLAGLQDNEQFF.

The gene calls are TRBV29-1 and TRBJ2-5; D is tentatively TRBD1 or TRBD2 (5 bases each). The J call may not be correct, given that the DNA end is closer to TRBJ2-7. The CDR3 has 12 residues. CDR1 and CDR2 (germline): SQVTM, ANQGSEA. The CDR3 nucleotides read TGCAGCGTTGGAGGGGACCATTACGAGCAGTACTTC. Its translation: CSVGGDHYEQYF.

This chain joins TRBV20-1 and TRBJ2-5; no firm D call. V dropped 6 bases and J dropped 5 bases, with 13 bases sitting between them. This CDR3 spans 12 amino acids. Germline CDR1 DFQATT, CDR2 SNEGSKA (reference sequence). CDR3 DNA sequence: TGCAGTGCCCCGGACGGGTGGGAGACCCAGTACTTC. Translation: CSAPDGWETQYF.

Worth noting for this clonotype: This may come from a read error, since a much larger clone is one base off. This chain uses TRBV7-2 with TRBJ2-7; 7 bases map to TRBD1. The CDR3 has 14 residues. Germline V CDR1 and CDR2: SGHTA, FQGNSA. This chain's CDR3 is CANSSNRDSYEQYF. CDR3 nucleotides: TGTGCCAACAGCTCCAACCGGGACAGCTACGAGCAGTACTTC. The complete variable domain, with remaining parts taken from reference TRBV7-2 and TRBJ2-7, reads GAGVSQSPSNKVTEKGKDVELRCDPISGHTALYWYRQSLGQGLEFLIYFQGNSAPDKSGLPSDRFSAERTGGSVSTLTIQRTQQEDSAVYLCANSSNRDSYEQYFGPGTRLTVT.

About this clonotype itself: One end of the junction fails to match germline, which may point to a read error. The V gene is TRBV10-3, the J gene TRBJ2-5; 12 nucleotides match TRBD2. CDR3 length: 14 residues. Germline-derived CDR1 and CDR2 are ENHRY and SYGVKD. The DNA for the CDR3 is TGTGCCACCAGTGGACTAGCGGGGCAAGAGACCCAGTACTTC. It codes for CATSGLAGQETQYF.